This T cell receptor beta chain was sequenced for a study of blood T cell repertoires in COVID-19. The wider study: Material from acute and convalescent COVID-19 was sourced from the United States, Italy and Spain.

In the original analysis: By means of reference gene primer amplification, nucleated cell counts were estimated. TCRdb keeps only in-frame clones here, not all; method: immunoSEQ multiplex PCR. V and J calls and clone size are copied from that table; D and trimming were computed from the DNA. This table holds about 33,000 clones, around nine tenths found once. The CDR3 has 14 residues. V was pared by 7 bases and J by 5 bases, with 9 bases of the junction left unmatched. Germline values: CDR1 LNHDA, CDR2 SQIVND (reference sequence). The chain has TRBV19 and TRBJ1-1; 8 nucleotides match TRBD1. The sample comprised peripheral blood. The TCR sequence derives from a human donor in a cohort sampled during active COVID-19. CDR3 DNA sequence: TGTGCCAGTATCCAACAGGGGGTGTCTACTGAAGCTTTCTTT. Translation gives CASIQQGVSTEAFF. Full variable domain (missing parts from reference TRBV19 and TRBJ1-1): DGGITQSPKYLFRKEGQNVTLSCEQNLNHDAMYWYRQDPGQGLRLIYYSQIVNDFQKGDIAEGYSVSREKKESFPLTVTSAQKNPTAFYLCASIQQGVSTEAFFGQGTRLTVV.